This TCR beta chain was sequenced during a study of blood T cell repertoires in COVID-19. Study in general: Acute and convalescent COVID-19 samples came from the United States, Italy and Spain. Sources were T cells, B-cell-depleted T cells, or PBMCs; the material itself was cDNA or gDNA.

V lost 5 bases and J lost 7; bases outside the gene matches: 7. Germline-derived CDR1 and CDR2 are SQVTM and ANQGSEA. This CDR3 spans 12 amino acids. Original processing notes: Reference gene primer amplification yielded estimated nucleated cell counts. Profiled with immunoSEQ multiplex PCR; TCRdb holds only in-frame clones, not every one. From that table come the V and J calls and clone size; the DNA was used to work out D and trimming. This sample has about 270,000 clones, with approximately 89% found just once. This clonotype originated in a man aged 40-49 years with active or convalescent COVID-19. The sequencing input was peripheral blood. V is TRBV29-1 and J is TRBJ2-7, with 8 bases aligning to TRBD1. CDR3 in amino acids: CSVQGAMGEQYF. In nucleotides, the CDR3 is TGCAGCGTTCAGGGGGCCATGGGTGAGCAGTACTTC.